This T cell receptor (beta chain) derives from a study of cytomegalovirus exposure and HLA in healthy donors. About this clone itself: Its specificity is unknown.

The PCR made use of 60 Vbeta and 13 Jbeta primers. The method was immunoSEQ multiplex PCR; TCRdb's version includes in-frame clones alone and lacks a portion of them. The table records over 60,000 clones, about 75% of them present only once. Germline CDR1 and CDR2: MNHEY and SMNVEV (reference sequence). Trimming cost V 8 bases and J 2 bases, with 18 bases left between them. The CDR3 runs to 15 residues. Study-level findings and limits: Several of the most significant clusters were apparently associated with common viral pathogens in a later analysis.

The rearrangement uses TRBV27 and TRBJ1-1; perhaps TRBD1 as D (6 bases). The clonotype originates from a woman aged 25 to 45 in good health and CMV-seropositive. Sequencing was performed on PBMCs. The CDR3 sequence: CASYPAQGLNTEAFF. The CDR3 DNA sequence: TGTGCCAGCTATCCTGCCCAGGGGTTAAACACTGAAGCTTTCTTT.